There are a few counts of the clone carrying this TCR beta chain. UMIs were added to TCR cDNA along with a universal primer site when it was made by 5'RACE template switching. Using its own MiXCR run on the 5' RACE reads, TCRdb lists one record per CDR3 protein. This sample yields over 65,000 distinct CDR3 sequences, of which roughly 14% are seen a single time; approximately 23% belongs to the top ten. The data were taken from a study of T cells after yellow fever vaccination. The wider study: In the case of low-cell-number fractions, SMART-Seq v4 Ultra Low Input was used for preparation.

Study-wide results and caveats: Just a small share of clonotypes turned up in the CD4 compartment as well as the CD8 compartment. Clones from primary vaccination mostly reappeared after the booster (96% CD4, around 90% CD8).

CDR3 length: 13 amino acids. Germline assignment: CDR1 MNHNS and CDR2 SASEGT. V lost 5 bases and J lost 5, with 10 bases in between. The origin of this receptor is a man younger than 30 who received the YFV17D yellow fever vaccine. Sequences were derived from CD8+ T cells not binding an NS4B(214-222) dextramer, sorted from PBMCs, sampled roughly 20 days after the first yellow fever vaccination. The chain carries TRBV6-1 and TRBJ1-5, with D unresolved. CDR3 sequence (DNA): TGTGCCAGCAGTCCGGGGAGGCATCAGCCCCAGCATTTT. Protein: CASSPGRHQPQHF.